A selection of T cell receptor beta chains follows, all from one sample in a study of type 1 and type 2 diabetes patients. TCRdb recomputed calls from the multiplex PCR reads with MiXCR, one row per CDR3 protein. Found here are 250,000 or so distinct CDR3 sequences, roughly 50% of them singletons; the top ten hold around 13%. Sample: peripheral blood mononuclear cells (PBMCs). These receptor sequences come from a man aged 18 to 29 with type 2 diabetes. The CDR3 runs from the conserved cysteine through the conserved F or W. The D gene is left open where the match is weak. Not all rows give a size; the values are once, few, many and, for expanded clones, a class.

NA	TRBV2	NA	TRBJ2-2	TGTGCCAGCAGTGGGCTAAAAAACACCGGGGAGCTGTTTTTT	CASSGLKNTGELFF
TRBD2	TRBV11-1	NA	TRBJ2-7	TGTGCCAGCAGCTGGGGACTAGCGGGAGTGTCCGAGCAGTACTTC	CASSWGLAGVSEQYF
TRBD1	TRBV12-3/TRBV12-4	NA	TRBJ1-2	TGTGCCAGCAGTTTAGGAGGGGGCGCCGGTGGCTACACCTTC	CASSLGGGAGGYTF
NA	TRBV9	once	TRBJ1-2	TGTGCCAGCAGCGCCCCTGTAGCTAAAGGCATCTCCTATGGCTACACCTTC	CASSAPVAKGISYGYTF
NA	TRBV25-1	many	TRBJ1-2	TGTGCCAGCAGCCCCTATGAGGAAGTGTATGGCTACACCTTC	CASSPYEEVYGYTF
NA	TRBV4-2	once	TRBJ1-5	TGTGCCAGCAGCCAGAACGACAGGAGGAATCAGCCCCAGCATTTT	CASSQNDRRNQPQHF
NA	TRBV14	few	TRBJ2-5	TGTGCCAGCAGCCTCGGTAGCGGCCAAGAGACCCAGTACTTC	CASSLGSGQETQYF
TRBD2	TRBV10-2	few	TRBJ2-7	TGCGCCAGCAGGGATAGCGGGGGGCCTGGCGAGCAGTACTTC	CASRDSGGPGEQYF
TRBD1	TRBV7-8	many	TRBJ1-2	TGTGCCAGCAGTCACAGGGGCCCAGGGTACTATGGCTACACCTTC	CASSHRGPGYYGYTF
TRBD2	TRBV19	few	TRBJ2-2	TGTGCCAGTAGTCGGCTAGCGGGAGCCAACACCGGGGAGCTGTTTTTT	CASSRLAGANTGELFF